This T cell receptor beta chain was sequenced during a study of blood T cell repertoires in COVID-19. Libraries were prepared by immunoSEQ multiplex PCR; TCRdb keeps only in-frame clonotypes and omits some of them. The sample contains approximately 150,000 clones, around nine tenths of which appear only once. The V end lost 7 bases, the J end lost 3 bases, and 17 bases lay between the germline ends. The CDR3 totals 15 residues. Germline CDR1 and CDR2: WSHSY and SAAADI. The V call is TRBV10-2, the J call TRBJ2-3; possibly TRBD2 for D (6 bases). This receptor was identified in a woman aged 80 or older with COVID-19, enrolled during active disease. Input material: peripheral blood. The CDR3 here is CASTPRGDGTDTQYF. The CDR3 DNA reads TGCGCCAGCACCCCACGCGGGGACGGGACAGATACGCAGTATTTT.